Shown below are 9 T cell receptor beta chains from a single sample sequenced in a study of CD8 T cells in Susac syndrome. RNA in amounts of roughly 0.5 to 1 ug was reverse transcribed with random hexamers. TCRdb itself ran the immunoSEQ multiplex PCR reads through MiXCR, one entry per CDR3 protein. This table has 300,000 or so distinct CDR3 sequences, about 90% appearing once. The material sequenced was CD4+ T cells from PBMCs. The receptors derive from a human donor with multiple sclerosis.

The J gene is TRBJ2-1, the V gene TRBV29-1; 12 bases match TRBD2. Germline assignment: CDR1 SQVTM and CDR2 ANQGSEA. After removal of 6 bases from V and 4 bases from J, the junction contained 13 bases not matched to a gene. The CDR3 has 17 amino acids. The CDR3 loop is CSVDKRTSGKVYNEQFF. The CDR3 region has the DNA TGCAGCGTCGATAAAAGGACTAGCGGGAAGGTATACAATGAGCAGTTCTTC.

Only one count was recorded for this clonotype. V usage is TRBV12-3 or TRBV12-4 and J usage is TRBJ2-1; a possible D gene is TRBD1 (6 bases). Trimming removed 5 bases from V and 9 bases from J, with 26 bases in between. The CDR3 sequence is 17 residues long. CDR3 sequence: CASSPNHGRQGNGEQFF. The CDR3 DNA is TGTGCCAGCAGTCCTAATCACGGTCGCCAGGGGAACGGTGAGCAGTTCTTC.

The chain is built from TRBV20-1 and TRBJ1-4; perhaps TRBD1 as D (6 bases). The germline CDR1 and CDR2 sequences are DFQATT and SNEGSKA (reference sequence). The CDR3 contains 13 residues. The V end was cut by 3 bases, the J end by 2 bases, with 7 bases between. CDR3 sequence reads: CSASTGTNEKLFF. CDR3 bases: TGCAGTGCTAGCACAGGGACTAATGAAAAACTGTTTTTT.

The V and J genes are TRBV5-1 and TRBJ1-2; D perhaps matches TRBD1 (5 bases). Germline V CDR1 and CDR2: SGHRS, YFSETQ. Trimming took 0 bases from V and 6 from J, leaving 15 bases between them. The CDR3 runs to 15 residues. Written as DNA, the CDR3 is TGCGCCAGCAGCTTGGCCATTTGGGACGTTGATGGCTACACCTTC. It translates to CASSLAIWDVDGYTF.

This clonotype came up a few times. The gene calls are TRBV24-1 and TRBJ2-1; D remains unclear. The CDR3 covers 14 residues. Trimming pared 4 bases from V and 12 bases from J, leaving 18 bases between. In germline, CDR1 is KGHDR, CDR2 SFDVKD. For the CDR3, the DNA is TGTGCCACCAGTGACACCCGCCGGCAGTTTCGGCAGTTCTTC. It specifies CATSDTRRQFRQFF.

The rearrangement joins TRBV3-1 to TRBJ1-2, with D maybe TRBD1 (6 bases). The V gene's germline CDR1 is LGHDT and CDR2 YNNKEL (reference sequence). The V and J ends lost 4 bases and 3 bases respectively, with 21 bases between them. The CDR3 extends over 17 amino acids. The CDR3 here is CASSPKGRQARDYGYTF. CDR3 in DNA: TGTGCCAGCAGCCCAAAAGGTCGACAGGCCCGGGACTATGGCTACACCTTC.

The gene calls are TRBV12-3 or TRBV12-4 and TRBJ1-1; D remains ambiguous. The CDR3 spans 12 residues. Trimming removed 3 bases from V and 8 bases from J, with 10 bases in between. The CDR3 bases are TGTGCCAGCAGTTTTGTTACCTCCGAAGCTTTCTTT. Its translation is CASSFVTSEAFF.

The gene calls are TRBV6-4 and TRBJ1-1; perhaps TRBD1 as D (6 bases). The CDR3 covers 19 residues. Germline V gene data show CDR1 as MRHNA and CDR2 as SNTAGT. Trimming took 4 bases from V and 2 from J, leaving 26 bases between them. CDR3 sequence: CASSGRDSPGGGGNTEAFF. CDR3 in DNA: TGTGCCAGCAGTGGAAGAGACAGCCCAGGAGGGGGTGGTAACACTGAAGCTTTCTTT.

The genes are TRBV12-3 or TRBV12-4 and TRBJ1-3; no clear D. Trimming removed 3 bases at V and 2 bases at J, with 8 bases between. This CDR3 contains 14 residues. CDR3 loop: CASSFSSTGNTIYF. CDR3 bases: TGTGCCAGCAGTTTCAGCTCCACTGGAAACACCATATATTTT.